A selection of T cell receptor beta chains follows, all from one sample in a study of shared clonotypes between healthy human individuals. The protocol was immunoSEQ multiplex PCR, while the TCRdb copy is restricted to in-frame clones and leaves out a portion. The data contain around 300,000 clones, over 75% of them singletons. Input material: memory CD8+ T cells sorted from blood. The receptor source for this set is a man between 18 and 35 years old in good health. CDR3s include the opening cysteine and the closing phenylalanine or tryptophan. D genes are given only for firm matches. A row's size may be missing; if present it is once, few, many or a size class.

TRBV5-4	-	-	TRBJ1-1	CASSLAGGAYTEAFF	TGTGCCAGCAGCTTGGCTGGGGGCGCGTACACTGAAGCTTTCTTT
TRBV19	-	-	TRBJ1-1	CASSIRGDTEAFF	TGTGCCAGTAGTATACGTGGGGACACTGAAGCTTTCTTT
TRBV5-1	once	-	TRBJ1-2	CASSLSRFGGYTF	TGCGCCAGCAGCTTGTCTCGCTTTGGTGGCTACACCTTC
TRBV13	-	TRBD2	TRBJ2-1	CASSSSGGHTEFF	TGTGCCAGCAGCTCCAGCGGGGGCCACACGGAGTTCTTC
TRBV5-4	once	TRBD2	TRBJ2-2	CASSFIAGETGELFF	TGTGCCAGCAGCTTTATAGCGGGGGAGACCGGGGAGCTGTTTTTT
TRBV5-6	-	TRBD1	TRBJ1-2	CASSFGTGGSYGYTF	TGTGCCAGCAGTTTTGGGACAGGGGGCTCCTATGGCTACACCTTC
TRBV27	-	-	TRBJ2-7	CASSFNSDRYEQYF	TGTGCCAGCAGTTTCAATTCGGACCGTTACGAGCAGTACTTC
TRBV13	once	TRBD2	TRBJ2-5	CASSSSVGGETQYF	TGTGCCAGCAGCTCAAGCGTGGGAGGGGAGACCCAGTACTTC
TRBV5-1	-	-	TRBJ1-6	CASSLRDFNSPLHF	TGCGCCAGCAGCTTGCGAGATTTTAATTCACCCCTCCACTTT
TRBV2	-	TRBD1	TRBJ1-5	CASRSPGQGQPQHF	TGTGCCAGCAGATCCCCGGGACAGGGGCAGCCCCAGCATTTT
TRBV2	-	-	TRBJ1-4	CASSRGEGEGKLFF	TGTGCCAGCAGTAGGGGTGAAGGGGAGGGGAAACTGTTTTTT
TRBV6-5	-	TRBD1	TRBJ2-5	CASSLTGGETQYF	TGTGCCAGCAGTCTAACAGGGGGGGAGACCCAGTACTTC
TRBV9	-	-	TRBJ1-5	CASSLFGGLFPQHF	TGTGCCAGCAGCCTCTTTGGGGGGCTCTTTCCCCAGCATTTT
TRBV6-5	-	-	TRBJ1-2	CASSYQGGGDGYTF	TGTGCCAGCAGTTACCAGGGAGGGGGGGATGGCTACACCTTC
TRBV7-2	once	TRBD1	TRBJ1-6	CASELEGASYNSPLHF	TGTGCCAGCGAGTTGGAGGGGGCCTCCTATAATTCACCCCTCCACTTT
TRBV30	-	TRBD1	TRBJ1-6	CAWANRQGNSYNSPLHF	TGTGCCTGGGCCAATAGACAGGGGAATTCCTATAATTCACCCCTCCACTTT
TRBV5-1	-	-	TRBJ1-3	CASSIDGGNTIYF	TGCGCCAGCAGCATAGACGGTGGAAACACCATATATTTT
TRBV10-3	-	TRBD1	TRBJ1-2	CAISELASLGDRGPNYGYTF	TGTGCCATCAGTGAGCTCGCATCCCTCGGGGACAGGGGTCCTAACTATGGCTACACCTTC
TRBV5-1	-	-	TRBJ2-7	CASSHIGGFSYEQYF	TGCGCCAGCAGCCACATCGGGGGTTTCTCCTACGAGCAGTACTTC
TRBV7-2	-	-	TRBJ1-3	CASSLVAVGSSGNTIYF	TGTGCCAGCAGCTTAGTGGCTGTGGGTAGCTCTGGAAACACCATATATTTT
TRBV10-1	-	-	TRBJ1-2	CASSKNLNYGYTF	TGCGCCAGCAGTAAAAACCTTAACTATGGCTACACCTTC
TRBV28	-	-	TRBJ1-4	CASSSWSHNEKLFF	TGTGCCAGCAGTTCTTGGTCGCATAATGAAAAACTGTTTTTT
TRBV4-1	-	-	TRBJ2-7	CASSQTPYEQYF	TGCGCCAGCAGCCAAACCCCCTACGAGCAGTACTTC
TRBV7-9	-	TRBD1	TRBJ1-2	CASSLDWDRVTNGYTF	TGTGCCAGCAGCTTAGATTGGGACAGGGTGACAAATGGCTACACCTTC
TRBV5-6	few	TRBD1	TRBJ2-7	CASSGGTGEVHEQYF	TGTGCCAGCAGCGGCGGGACAGGCGAGGTCCACGAGCAGTACTTC
TRBV7-9	-	TRBD1	TRBJ1-5	CASSSGQVPNQPQHF	TGTGCCAGCAGCTCTGGACAGGTCCCCAATCAGCCCCAGCATTTT
TRBV13	-	-	TRBJ1-6	CASSLGGEGASPLHF	TGTGCCAGCAGCTTAGGGGGCGAGGGAGCTTCACCCCTCCACTTT
TRBV4-3	few	TRBD2	TRBJ2-7	CASSQETSGIYEQYF	TGCGCCAGCAGCCAAGAAACTAGCGGGATCTACGAGCAGTACTTC
TRBV7-9	-	-	TRBJ2-7	CASSPIGPASEQYF	TGTGCCAGCAGCCCAATTGGCCCGGCCAGCGAGCAGTACTTC
TRBV7-6	many	-	TRBJ1-6	CASSGPEGTLHF	TGTGCCAGCAGCGGACCGGAGGGGACCCTCCACTTT
TRBV6-1	-	TRBD2	TRBJ2-7	CASSEAAGGYEQYF	TGTGCCAGCAGTGAAGCGGCGGGGGGCTACGAGCAGTACTTC
TRBV4-1	-	-	TRBJ2-7	CASSQKGGAGAVMHEQYF	TGCGCCAGCAGCCAAAAGGGGGGGGCCGGGGCGGTAATGCACGAGCAGTACTTC